This T cell receptor beta chain was sequenced in a study of OX40 agonist ivuxolimab in advanced cancers. Study context: As their treatment, patients were administered ivuxolimab, an agonistic anti-OX40 (CD134) antibody. Age averaged around 58 years (range roughly 23 to 80), and 70% to 85% were male.

The table lists this clone with a few counts. Trimming took off 5 bases at V and 3 bases at J, with 17 bases between the two ends. The length of the CDR3 is 16 residues. The V gene's germline CDR1 is SGHVS and CDR2 FQNEAQ. This table comes from immunoSEQ multiplex PCR, and its TCRdb copy is limited to in-frame clones, with some not included. The sample yields tens of thousands of clones, more than 80% seen once. This sample comprised CD4+ or CD8+ T cells sorted from blood, obtained in a trial of the OX40 agonist ivuxolimab. This sequence originates from an adult with an advanced solid tumor such as melanoma, head and neck, liver or kidney cancer. This sequence joins TRBV7-8 and TRBJ2-1, with a possible D match to TRBD1 (5 bases). CDR3 loop: CASSQIQGIFYNEQFF. The DNA of the CDR3 is TGTGCCAGCAGCCAAATCCAGGGCATCTTCTACAATGAGCAGTTCTTC.